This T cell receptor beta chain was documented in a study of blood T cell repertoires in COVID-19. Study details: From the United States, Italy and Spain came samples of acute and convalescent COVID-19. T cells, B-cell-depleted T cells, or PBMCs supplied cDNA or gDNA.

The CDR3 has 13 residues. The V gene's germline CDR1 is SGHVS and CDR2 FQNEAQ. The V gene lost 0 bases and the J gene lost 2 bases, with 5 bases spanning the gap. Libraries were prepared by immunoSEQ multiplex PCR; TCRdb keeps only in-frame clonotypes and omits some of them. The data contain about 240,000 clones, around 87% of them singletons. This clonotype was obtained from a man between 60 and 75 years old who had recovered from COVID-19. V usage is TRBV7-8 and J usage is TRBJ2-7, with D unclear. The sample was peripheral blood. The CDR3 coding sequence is TGTGCCAGCAGCTTAGCGGCCCCCTACGAGCAGTACTTC. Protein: CASSLAAPYEQYF. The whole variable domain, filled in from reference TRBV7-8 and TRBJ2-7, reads GAGVSQSPRYKVAKRGQDVALRCDPISGHVSLFWYQQALGQGPEFLTYFQNEAQLDKSGLPSDRFFAERPEGSVSTLKIQRTQQEDSAVYLCASSLAAPYEQYFGPGTRLTVT.